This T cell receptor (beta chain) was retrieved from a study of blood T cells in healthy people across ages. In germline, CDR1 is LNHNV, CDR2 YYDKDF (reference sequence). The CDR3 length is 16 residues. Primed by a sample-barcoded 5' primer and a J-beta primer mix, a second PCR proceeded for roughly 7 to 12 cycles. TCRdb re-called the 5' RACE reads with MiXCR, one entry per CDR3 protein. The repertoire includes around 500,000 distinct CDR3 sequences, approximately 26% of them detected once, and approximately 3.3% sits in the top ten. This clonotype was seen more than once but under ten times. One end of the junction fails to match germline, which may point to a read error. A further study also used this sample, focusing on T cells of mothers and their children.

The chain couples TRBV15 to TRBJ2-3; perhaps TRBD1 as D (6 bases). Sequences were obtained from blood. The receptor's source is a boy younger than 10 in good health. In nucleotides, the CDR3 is TGTGCCACCAGCGGAGAGGGGGAAGGTAGCACAGATACGCAGTATTTT. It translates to CATSGEGEGSTDTQYF.